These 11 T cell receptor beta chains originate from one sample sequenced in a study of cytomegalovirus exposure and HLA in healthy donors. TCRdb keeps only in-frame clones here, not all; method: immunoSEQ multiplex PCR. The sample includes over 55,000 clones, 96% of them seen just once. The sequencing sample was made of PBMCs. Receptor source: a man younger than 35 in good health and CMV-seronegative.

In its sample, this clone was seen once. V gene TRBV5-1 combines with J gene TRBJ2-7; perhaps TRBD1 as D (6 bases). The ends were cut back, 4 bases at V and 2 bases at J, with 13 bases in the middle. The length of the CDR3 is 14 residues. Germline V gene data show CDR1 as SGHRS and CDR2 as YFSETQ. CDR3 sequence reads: CASSPDRSTYEQYF. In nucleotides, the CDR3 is TGCGCCAGCAGCCCTGACAGGAGCACCTACGAGCAGTACTTC.

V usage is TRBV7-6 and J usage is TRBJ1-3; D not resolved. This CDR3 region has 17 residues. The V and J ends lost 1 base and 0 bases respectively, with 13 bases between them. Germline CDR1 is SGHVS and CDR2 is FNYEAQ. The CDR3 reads CASSLGYFRLSGNTIYF. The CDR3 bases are TGTGCCAGCAGCTTAGGGTATTTCCGACTCTCTGGAAACACCATATATTTT.

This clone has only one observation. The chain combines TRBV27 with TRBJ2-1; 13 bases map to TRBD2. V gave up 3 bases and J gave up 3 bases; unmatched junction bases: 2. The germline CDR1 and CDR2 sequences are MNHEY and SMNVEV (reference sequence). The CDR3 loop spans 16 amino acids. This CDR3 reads CASSLTSGRYYNEQFF. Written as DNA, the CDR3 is TGTGCCAGCAGTTTGACTAGCGGGAGGTACTACAATGAGCAGTTCTTC.

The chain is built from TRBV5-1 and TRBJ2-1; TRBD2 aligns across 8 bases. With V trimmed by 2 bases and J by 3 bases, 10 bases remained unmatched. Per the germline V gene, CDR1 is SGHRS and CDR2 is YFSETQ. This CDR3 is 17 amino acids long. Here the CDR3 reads CASSFSDGRALYNEQFF. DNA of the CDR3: TGCGCCAGCAGCTTTTCGGACGGGAGGGCCCTCTACAATGAGCAGTTCTTC. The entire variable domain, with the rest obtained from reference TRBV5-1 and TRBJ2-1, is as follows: KAGVTQTPRYLIKTRGQQVTLSCSPISGHRSVSWYQQTPGQGLQFLFEYFSETQRNKGNFPGRFSGRQFSNSRSEMNVSTLELGDSALYLCASSFSDGRALYNEQFFGPGTRLTVL.

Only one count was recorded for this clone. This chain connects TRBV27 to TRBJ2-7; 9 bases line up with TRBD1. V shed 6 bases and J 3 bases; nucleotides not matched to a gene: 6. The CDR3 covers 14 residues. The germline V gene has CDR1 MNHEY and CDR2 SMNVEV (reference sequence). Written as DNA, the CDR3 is TGTGCCAGCAGACGACCGGGACAGGGCTACGAGCAGTACTTC. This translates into CASRRPGQGYEQYF.

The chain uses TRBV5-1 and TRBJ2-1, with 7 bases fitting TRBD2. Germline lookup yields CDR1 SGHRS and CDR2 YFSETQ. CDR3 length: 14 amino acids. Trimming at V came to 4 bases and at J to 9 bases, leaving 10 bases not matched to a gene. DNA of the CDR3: TGCGCCAGCAGCCCTCAAACTGGGGAGGGTGAGCAGTTCTTC. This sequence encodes CASSPQTGEGEQFF.

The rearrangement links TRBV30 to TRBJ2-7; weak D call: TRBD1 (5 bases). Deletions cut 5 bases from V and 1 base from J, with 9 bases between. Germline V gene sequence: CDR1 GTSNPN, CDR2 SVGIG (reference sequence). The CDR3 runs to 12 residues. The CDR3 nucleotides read TGTGCCTGGGACAGAACGTCCTACGAGCAGTACTTC. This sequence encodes CAWDRTSYEQYF.

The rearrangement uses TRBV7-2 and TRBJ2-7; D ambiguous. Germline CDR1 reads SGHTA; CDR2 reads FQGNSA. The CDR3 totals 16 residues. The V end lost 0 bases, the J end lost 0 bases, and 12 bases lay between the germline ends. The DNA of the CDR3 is TGTGCCAGCAGCTTAGCGCGTGATCTTAGCTCCTACGAGCAGTACTTC. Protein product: CASSLARDLSSYEQYF.

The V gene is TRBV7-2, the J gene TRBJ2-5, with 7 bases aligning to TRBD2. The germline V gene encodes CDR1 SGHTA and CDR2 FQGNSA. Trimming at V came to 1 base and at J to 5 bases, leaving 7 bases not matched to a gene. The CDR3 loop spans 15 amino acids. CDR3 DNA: TGTGCCAGCAGCTTAGGAAACGTGGGGGGGGAGACCCAGTACTTC. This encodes CASSLGNVGGETQYF.

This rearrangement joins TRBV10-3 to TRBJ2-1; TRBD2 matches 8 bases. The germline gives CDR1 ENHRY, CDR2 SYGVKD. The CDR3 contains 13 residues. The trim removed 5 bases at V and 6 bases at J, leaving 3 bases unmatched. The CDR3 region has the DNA TGTGCCATCAGTAGCGGGAGTAGCAATGAGCAGTTCTTC. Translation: CAISSGSSNEQFF.

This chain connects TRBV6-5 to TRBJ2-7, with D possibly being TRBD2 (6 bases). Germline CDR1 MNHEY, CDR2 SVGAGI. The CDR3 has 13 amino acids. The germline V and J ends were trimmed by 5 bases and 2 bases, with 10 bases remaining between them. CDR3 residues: CASSTGGTYEQYF. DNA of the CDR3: TGTGCCAGCAGTACTGGAGGGACCTACGAGCAGTACTTC.